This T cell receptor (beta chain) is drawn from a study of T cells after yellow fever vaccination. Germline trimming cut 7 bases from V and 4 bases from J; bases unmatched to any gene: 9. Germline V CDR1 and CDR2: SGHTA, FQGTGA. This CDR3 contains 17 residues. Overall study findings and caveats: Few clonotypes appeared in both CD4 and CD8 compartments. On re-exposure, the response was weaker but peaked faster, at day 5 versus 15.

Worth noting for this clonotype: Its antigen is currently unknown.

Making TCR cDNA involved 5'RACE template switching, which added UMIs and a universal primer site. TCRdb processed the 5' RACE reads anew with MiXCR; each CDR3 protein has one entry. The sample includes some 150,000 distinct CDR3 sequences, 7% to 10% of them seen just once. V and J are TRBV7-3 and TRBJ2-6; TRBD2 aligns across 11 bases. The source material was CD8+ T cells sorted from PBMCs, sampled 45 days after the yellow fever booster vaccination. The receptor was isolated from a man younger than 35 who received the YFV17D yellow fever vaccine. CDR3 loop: CASKGTSGGSGANVLTF. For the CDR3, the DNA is TGTGCCAGCAAAGGAACTAGCGGGGGATCCGGGGCCAACGTCCTGACTTTC.